The present entry profiles one T cell receptor beta chain with its context. What it binds is not known. Additional autoimmune diseases, uncontrolled infections, pregnancy or lactation disqualified patients. Researchers took RNA transcripts and amplified TCR beta CDR3 regions from them. The first-round RT-PCR employed HTBI primers together with the Qiagen OneStep RT-PCR kit. A multiplex PCR was then performed as the second round. In TCRdb, the multiplex PCR reads were re-called with MiXCR into one record per CDR3 protein. The sample carries roughly 500,000 distinct CDR3 sequences, approximately 15% recorded once. V lost 4 bases to trimming and J lost 5 bases, with 11 bases between them. CDR3 size: 13 residues. The data are from a study of Graves' ophthalmopathy and Graves' hyperthyroidism. Overall study findings and caveats: A 13-signature model separated ophthalmopathy from stable hyperthyroidism, roughly 86% sensitivity, approximately 80% specificity.

The sample taken for sequencing was blood. The receptor comes from a woman in her twenties or thirties with Graves' ophthalmopathy. The chain joins TRBV12-3 or TRBV12-4 to TRBJ2-5, with D tentatively TRBD1 (6 bases). CDR3 in DNA: TGTGCCAGCAGTTCTACAGGGCCCGAGACCCAGTACTTC. Protein: CASSSTGPETQYF.